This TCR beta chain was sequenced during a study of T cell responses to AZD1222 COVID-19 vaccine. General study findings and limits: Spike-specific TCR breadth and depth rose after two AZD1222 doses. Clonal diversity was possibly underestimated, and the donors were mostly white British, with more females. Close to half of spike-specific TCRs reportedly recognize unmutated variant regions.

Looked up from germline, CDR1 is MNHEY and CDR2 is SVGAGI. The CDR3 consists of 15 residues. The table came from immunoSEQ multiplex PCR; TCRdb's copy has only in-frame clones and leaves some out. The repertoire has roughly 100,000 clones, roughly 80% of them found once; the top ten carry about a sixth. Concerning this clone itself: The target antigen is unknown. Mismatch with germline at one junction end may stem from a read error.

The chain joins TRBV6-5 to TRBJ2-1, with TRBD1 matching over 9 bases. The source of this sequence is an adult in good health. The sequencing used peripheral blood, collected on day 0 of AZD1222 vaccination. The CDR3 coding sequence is TGTGCCAGCCTTCGGGACAGGGTATCCTTCAATGAGCAGTTCTTC. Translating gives CASLRDRVSFNEQFF.